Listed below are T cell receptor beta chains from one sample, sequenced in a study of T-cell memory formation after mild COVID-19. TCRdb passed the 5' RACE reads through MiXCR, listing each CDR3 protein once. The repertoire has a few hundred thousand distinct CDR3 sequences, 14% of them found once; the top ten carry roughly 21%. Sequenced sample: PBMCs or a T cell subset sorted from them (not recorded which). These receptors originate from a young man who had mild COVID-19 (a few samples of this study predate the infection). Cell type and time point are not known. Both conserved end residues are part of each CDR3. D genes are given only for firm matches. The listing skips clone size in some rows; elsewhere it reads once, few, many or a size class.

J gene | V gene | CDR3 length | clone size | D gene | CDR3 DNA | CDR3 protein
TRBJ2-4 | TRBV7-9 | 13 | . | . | TGTGCCAGCAGCCCGGGGGTGGGAAACATTCAGTACTTC | CASSPGVGNIQYF
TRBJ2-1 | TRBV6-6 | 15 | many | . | TGTGCCAGCAGTTACTCGGATCTCGGGTACAATGAGCAGTTCTTC | CASSYSDLGYNEQFF
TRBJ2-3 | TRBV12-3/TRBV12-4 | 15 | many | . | TGTGCCAGCAGTTTGAAGCCACCTAGCACAGATACGCAGTATTTT | CASSLKPPSTDTQYF
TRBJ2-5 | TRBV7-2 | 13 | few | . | TGTGCCAGCAGACTTCGGTCGGGGGAGACCCAGTACTTC | CASRLRSGETQYF
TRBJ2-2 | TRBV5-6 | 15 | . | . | TGTGCCAGCAGCTTGAGGGCTAGGGTCCCCGGGGAGCTGTTTTTT | CASSLRARVPGELFF
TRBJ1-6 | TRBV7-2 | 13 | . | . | TGTGCCAGCAGCTTCCTCGGGGAGTCACCCCTCCACTTT | CASSFLGESPLHF
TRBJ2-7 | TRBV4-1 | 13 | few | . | TGCGCCAGCAGCCAAGTTAGGGGCTACGAGCAGTACTTC | CASSQVRGYEQYF
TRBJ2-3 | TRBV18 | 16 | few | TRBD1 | TGTGCCAGCTCAACCCTCGGGACAGGGGGCTCAGATACGCAGTATTTT | CASSTLGTGGSDTQYF
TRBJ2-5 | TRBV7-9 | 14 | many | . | TGTGCCAGCAGCTTAGCCCCGGACAAAGAGACCCAGTACTTC | CASSLAPDKETQYF
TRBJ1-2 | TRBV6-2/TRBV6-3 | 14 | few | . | TGTGCCAGCAGTGACCCCGGGACACCTTATGGCTACACCTTC | CASSDPGTPYGYTF
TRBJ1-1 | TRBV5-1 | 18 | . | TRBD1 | TGCGCCAGCAGCTTGGAATGGGGGACAGGGTACTCGAACACTGAAGCTTTCTTT | CASSLEWGTGYSNTEAFF
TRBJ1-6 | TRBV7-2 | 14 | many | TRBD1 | TGTGCCAGCAGCTTCGACAGGGGAAATTCACCCCTCCACTTT | CASSFDRGNSPLHF
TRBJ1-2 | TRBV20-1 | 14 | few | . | TGCAGTGCCTCCCCAGGTGAGGGGAACTATGGCTACACCTTC | CSASPGEGNYGYTF
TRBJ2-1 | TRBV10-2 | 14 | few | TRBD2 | TGCGCCAGCAGTACGGGACTAGCGGGGGGGCGTCGTTTCTTC | CASSTGLAGGRRFF
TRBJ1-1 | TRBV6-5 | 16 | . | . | TGTGCCAGCAGTTACTGGGGCCGACAGGCGGGAACTGAAGCTTTCTTT | CASSYWGRQAGTEAFF
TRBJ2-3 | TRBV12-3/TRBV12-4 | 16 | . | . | TGTGCCAGCAGTATACCAGCGGGTTCTAGCACAGATACGCAGTATTTT | CASSIPAGSSTDTQYF
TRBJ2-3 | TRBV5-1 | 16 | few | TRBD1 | TGCGCCAGCAGCTTGCCGGACAGGGGGCATGGAGATACGCAGTATTTT | CASSLPDRGHGDTQYF
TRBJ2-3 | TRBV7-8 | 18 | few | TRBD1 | TGTGCCAGCAGCTTAGCTCCCCTGTGGCAGGGGGCGGCAGATACGCAGTATTTT | CASSLAPLWQGAADTQYF
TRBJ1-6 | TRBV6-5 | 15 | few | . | TGTGCCAGCAGTTACCAGGGGATTAACTATTCACCCCTCCACTTT | CASSYQGINYSPLHF
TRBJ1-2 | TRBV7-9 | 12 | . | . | TGTGCCAGCTGGGGCGTAAACTATGGCTACACCTTC | CASWGVNYGYTF
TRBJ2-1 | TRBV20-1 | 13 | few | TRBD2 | TGCAGTGCTAGACGGGGGGGCAAAGATGAGCAGTTCTTC | CSARRGGKDEQFF
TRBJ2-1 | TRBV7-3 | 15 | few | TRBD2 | TGTGCCAGCAGCTCCGGGCTAGCGGGGGTGAATGAGCAGTTCTTC | CASSSGLAGVNEQFF
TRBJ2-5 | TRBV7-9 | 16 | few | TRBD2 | TGTGCCAGCATGGGGACTAGCGGAAGGTACCAAGAGACCCAGTACTTC | CASMGTSGRYQETQYF
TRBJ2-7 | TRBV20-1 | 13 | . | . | TGCAGTGCTAGTCGGGCGGGATATTACGAGCAGTACTTC | CSASRAGYYEQYF
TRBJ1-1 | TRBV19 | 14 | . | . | TGTGCCAGTAGTATCCGGGCCCCGAACACTGAAGCTTTCTTT | CASSIRAPNTEAFF
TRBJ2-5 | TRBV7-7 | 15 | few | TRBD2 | TGTGCCAGCAGCCCGGGGAGCGGGGGCCAAGAGACCCAGTACTTC | CASSPGSGGQETQYF
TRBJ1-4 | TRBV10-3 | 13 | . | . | TGTGCCATCAGTGAAATCGAAAATGAAAAACTGTTTTTT | CAISEIENEKLFF
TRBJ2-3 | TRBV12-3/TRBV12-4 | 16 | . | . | TGTGCCAGCAGTCCCCGGGGGGCCCAGGGGACAGATACGCAGTATTTT | CASSPRGAQGTDTQYF
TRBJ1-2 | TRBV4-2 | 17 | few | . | TGTGCCAGCAGCCAAGAACTCCTCTCGTCAACGAACTATGGCTACACCTTC | CASSQELLSSTNYGYTF
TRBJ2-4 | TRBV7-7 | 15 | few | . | TGTGCTAGCATCATTTCCGCCAGGGGTGGAAACATTCAGTACTTC | CASIISARGGNIQYF
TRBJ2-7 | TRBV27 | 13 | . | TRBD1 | TGTGCCAGCCAGAGACAGGGACCCTACGAGCAGTACTTC | CASQRQGPYEQYF
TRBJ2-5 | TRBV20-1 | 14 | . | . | TGCAGTGCTAGACCTTTAGGGGGAGGAGAGACCCAGTACTTC | CSARPLGGGETQYF
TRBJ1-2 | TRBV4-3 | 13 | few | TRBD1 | TGCGCCAGCAGCCAAACAGGGGAATATGGCTACACCTTC | CASSQTGEYGYTF
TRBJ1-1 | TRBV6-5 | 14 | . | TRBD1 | TGTGCCAGCAGTTACTCCAGGGGGTACACTGAAGCTTTCTTT | CASSYSRGYTEAFF
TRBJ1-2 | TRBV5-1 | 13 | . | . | TGCGCCAGCAGCTTGGCCGGGGAAAATGGCTACACCTTC | CASSLAGENGYTF
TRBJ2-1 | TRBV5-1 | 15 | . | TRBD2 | TGCGCCAGCAGCCCAGATAGCGGGGGTGGGAGTGAGCAGTTCTTC | CASSPDSGGGSEQFF
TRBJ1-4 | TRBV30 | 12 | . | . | TGTGCCTGGAGTACAAGGGGGGAAAAACTGTTTTTT | CAWSTRGEKLFF
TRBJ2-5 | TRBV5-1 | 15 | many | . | TGCGCCAGCAGCTTGTGGGGAGGAAAGCAGGAGACCCAGTACTTC | CASSLWGGKQETQYF
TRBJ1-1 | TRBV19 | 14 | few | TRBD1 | TGTGCCAGTAGAGCTGACAGGGGGCGCGTCGTAGCTTTCTTT | CASRADRGRVVAFF
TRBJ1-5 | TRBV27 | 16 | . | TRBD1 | TGTGCCAGCAGTTCCCAGGGGGCAGGGAGCAATCAGCCCCAGCATTTT | CASSSQGAGSNQPQHF
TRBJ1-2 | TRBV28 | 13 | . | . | TGTGCCAGCAGTCCAGCCCGGAGAGGTGGCTACACCTTC | CASSPARRGGYTF
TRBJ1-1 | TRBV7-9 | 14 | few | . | TGTGCCAGCAGCTTATTCACGGGGGGCACTGAAGCTTTCTTT | CASSLFTGGTEAFF
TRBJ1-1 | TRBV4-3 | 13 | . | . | TGCGCCAGCAGCCGAGCATTTGACACTGAAGCTTTCTTT | CASSRAFDTEAFF
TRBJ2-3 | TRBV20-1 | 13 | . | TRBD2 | TGCAGTGGTAAGCGGGGCCGCACAGATACGCAGTATTTT | CSGKRGRTDTQYF
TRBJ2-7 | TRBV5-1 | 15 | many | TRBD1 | TGCGCCAGCAGCATACAACCGGGACAGGATAACGAGCAGTACTTC | CASSIQPGQDNEQYF
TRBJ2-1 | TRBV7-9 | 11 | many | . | TGTGCCAGCAGCTTCAAGGAAGAGCAGTTCTTC | CASSFKEEQFF